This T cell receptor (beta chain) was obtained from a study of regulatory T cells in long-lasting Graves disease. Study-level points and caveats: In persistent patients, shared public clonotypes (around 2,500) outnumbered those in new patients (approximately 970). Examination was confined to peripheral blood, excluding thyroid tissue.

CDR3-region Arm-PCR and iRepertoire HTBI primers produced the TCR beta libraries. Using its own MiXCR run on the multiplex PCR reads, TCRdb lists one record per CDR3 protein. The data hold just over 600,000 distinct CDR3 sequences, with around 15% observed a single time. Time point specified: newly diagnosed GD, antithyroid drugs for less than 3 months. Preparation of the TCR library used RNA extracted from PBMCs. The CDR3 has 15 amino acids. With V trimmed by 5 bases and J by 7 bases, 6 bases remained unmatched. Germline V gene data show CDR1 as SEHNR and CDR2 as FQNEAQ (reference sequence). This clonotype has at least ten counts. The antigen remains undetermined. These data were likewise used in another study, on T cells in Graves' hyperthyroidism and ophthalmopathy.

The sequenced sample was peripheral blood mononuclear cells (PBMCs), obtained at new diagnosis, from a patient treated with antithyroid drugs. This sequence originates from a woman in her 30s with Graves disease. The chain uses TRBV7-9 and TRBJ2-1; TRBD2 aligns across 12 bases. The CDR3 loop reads CASSPTSGSRNEQFF. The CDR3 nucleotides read TGTGCCAGCAGCCCGACTAGCGGGAGTCGGAATGAGCAGTTCTTC. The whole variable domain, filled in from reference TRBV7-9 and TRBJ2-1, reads DTGVSQNPRHKITKRGQNVTFRCDPISEHNRLYWYRQTLGQGPEFLTYFQNEAQLEKSRLLSDRFSAERPKGSFSTLEIQRTEQGDSAMYLCASSPTSGSRNEQFFGPGTRLTVL.